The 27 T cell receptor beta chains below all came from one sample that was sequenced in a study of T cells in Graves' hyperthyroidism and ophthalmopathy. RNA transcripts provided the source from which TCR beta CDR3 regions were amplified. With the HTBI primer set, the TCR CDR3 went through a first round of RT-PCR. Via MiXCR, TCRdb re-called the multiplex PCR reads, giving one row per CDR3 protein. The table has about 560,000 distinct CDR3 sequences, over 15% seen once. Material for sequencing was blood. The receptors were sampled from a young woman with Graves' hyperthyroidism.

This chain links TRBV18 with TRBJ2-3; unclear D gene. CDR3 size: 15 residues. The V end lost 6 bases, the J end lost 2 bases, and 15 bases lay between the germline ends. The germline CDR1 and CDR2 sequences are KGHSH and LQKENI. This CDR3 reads CASSRSGPLTDTQYF. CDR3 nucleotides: TGTGCCAGCTCGCGAAGTGGGCCACTCACAGATACGCAGTATTTT. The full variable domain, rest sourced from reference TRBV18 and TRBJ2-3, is NAGVMQNPRHLVRRRGQEARLRCSPMKGHSHVYWYRQLPEEGLKFMVYLQKENIIDESGMPKERFSAEFPKEGPSILRIQQVVRGDSAAYFCASSRSGPLTDTQYFGPGTRLTVL.

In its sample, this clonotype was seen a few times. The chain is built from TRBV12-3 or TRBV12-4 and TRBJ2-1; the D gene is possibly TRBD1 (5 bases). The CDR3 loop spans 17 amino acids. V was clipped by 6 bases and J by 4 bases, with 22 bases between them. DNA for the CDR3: TGTGCCAGCAGCCCCAGTTGGGGCCCACAGCCATACAATGAGCAGTTCTTC. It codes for CASSPSWGPQPYNEQFF.

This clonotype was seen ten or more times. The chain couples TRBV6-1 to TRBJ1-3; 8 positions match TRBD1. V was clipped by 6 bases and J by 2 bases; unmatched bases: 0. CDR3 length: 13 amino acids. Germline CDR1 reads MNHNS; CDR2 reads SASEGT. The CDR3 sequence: CASSRGPGNTIYF. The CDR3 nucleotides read TGTGCCAGCAGCAGGGGGCCTGGAAACACCATATATTTT.

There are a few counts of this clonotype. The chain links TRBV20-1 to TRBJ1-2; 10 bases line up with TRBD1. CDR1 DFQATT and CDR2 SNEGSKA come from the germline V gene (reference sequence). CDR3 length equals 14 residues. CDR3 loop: CRTRDRGFYYGYTF. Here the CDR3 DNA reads TGCAGGACCCGGGACAGGGGATTTTACTATGGCTACACCTTC.

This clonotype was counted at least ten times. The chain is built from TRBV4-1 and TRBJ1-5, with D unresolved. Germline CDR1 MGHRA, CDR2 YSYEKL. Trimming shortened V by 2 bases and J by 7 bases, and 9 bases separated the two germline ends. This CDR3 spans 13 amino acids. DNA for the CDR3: TGCGCCAGCAGCCAATCGGCGGGGCAGCCCCAGCATTTT. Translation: CASSQSAGQPQHF.

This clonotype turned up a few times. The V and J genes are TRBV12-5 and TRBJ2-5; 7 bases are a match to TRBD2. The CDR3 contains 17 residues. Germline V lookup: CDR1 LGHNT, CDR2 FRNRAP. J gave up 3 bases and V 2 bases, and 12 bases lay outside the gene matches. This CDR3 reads CASGLQSGTKRKETQYF. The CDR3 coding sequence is TGTGCTAGTGGTTTGCAAAGCGGGACTAAAAGGAAAGAGACCCAGTACTTC. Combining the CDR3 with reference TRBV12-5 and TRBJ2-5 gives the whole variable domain DARVTQTPRHKVTEMGQEVTMRCQPILGHNTVFWYRQTMMQGLELLAYFRNRAPLDDSGMPKDRFSAEMPDATLATLKIQPSEPRDSAVYFCASGLQSGTKRKETQYFGPGTRLLVL.

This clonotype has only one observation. CDR3 loop: CASSRTSAGQATQYF. The CDR3 nucleotides read TGTGCCAGCAGTAGGACTAGCGCCGGACAAGCTACGCAGTATTTT. This chain connects TRBV2 to TRBJ2-3; 9 bases agree with TRBD2. The CDR3 extends over 15 amino acids. Per the germline V gene, CDR1 is SNHLY and CDR2 is FYNNEI. Trimming removed 5 bases from V and 8 bases from J; junction bases left unmatched: 11.

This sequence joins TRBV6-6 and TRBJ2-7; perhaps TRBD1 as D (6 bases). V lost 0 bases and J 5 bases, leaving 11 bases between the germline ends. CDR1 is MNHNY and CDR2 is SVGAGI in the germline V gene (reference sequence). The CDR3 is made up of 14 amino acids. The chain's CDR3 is CASSYSGGNNEQYF. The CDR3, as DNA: TGTGCCAGCAGTTACTCAGGGGGTAATAACGAGCAGTACTTC.

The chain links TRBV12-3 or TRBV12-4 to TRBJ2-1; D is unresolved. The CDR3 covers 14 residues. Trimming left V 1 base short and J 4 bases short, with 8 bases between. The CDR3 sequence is CASSLEAAYNEQFF. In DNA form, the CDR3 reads TGTGCCAGCAGTTTAGAGGCGGCTTACAATGAGCAGTTCTTC.

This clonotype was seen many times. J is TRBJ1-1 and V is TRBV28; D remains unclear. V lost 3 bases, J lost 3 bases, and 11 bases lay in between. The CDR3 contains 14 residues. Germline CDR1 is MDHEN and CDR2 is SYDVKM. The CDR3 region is CASSLTVDDTEAFF. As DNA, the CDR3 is TGTGCCAGCAGTTTGACGGTGGACGACACTGAAGCTTTCTTT.

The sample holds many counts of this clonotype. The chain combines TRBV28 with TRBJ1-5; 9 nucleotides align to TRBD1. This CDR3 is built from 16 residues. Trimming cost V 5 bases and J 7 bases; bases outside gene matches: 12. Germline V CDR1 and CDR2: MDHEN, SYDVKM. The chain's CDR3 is CASSLTRQGGGQPQHF. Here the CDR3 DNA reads TGTGCCAGCAGTCTGACCAGACAGGGGGGAGGACAGCCCCAGCATTTT.

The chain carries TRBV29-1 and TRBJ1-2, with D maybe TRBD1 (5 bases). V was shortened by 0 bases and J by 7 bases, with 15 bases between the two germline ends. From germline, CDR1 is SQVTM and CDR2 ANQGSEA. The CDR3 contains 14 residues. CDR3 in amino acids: CSVEDLGGVRGYTF. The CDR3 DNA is TGCAGCGTTGAAGATCTAGGAGGGGTCCGTGGCTACACCTTC.

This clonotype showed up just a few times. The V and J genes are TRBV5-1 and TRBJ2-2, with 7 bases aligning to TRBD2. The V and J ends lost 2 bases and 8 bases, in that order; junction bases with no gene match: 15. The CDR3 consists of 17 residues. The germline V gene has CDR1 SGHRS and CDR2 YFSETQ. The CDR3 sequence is CASSLLPGGGFRGELFF. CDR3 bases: TGCGCCAGCAGCTTACTACCGGGAGGTGGTTTTCGGGGGGAGCTGTTTTTT.

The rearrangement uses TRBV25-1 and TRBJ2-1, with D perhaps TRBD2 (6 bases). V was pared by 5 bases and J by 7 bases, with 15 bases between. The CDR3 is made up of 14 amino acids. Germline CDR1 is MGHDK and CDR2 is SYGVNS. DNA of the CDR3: TGTGCCAGCAGTCTAGCGAACCCCTGGAATGAGCAGTTCTTC. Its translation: CASSLANPWNEQFF.

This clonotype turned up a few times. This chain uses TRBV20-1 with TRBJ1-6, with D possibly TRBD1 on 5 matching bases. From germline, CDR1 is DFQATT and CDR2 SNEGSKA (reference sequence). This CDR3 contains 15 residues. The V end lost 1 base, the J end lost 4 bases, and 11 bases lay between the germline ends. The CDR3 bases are TGCAGTGCTAGAGTTGGGACGGGTTATAATTCACCCCTCCACTTT. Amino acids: CSARVGTGYNSPLHF.

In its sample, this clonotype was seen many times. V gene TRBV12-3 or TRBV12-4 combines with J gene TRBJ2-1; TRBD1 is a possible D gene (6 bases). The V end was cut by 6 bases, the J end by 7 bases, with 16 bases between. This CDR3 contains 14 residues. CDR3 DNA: TGTGCCAGCAGGGACGACAGGAACAGGAATGAGCAGTTCTTC. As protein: CASRDDRNRNEQFF.

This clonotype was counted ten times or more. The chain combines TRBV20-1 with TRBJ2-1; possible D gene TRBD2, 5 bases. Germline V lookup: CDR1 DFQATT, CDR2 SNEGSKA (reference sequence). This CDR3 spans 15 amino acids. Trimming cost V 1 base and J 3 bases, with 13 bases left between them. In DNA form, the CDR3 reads TGCAGTGCTAGAGGGGATGAGGGCCGCTACAATGAGCAGTTCTTC. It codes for CSARGDEGRYNEQFF.

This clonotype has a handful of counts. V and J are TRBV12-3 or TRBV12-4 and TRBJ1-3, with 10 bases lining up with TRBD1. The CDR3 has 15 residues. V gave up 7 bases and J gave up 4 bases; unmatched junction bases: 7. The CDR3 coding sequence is TGTGCCAGCACCCAGACAGGGGGCTCCGGAAACACCATATATTTT. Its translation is CASTQTGGSGNTIYF.

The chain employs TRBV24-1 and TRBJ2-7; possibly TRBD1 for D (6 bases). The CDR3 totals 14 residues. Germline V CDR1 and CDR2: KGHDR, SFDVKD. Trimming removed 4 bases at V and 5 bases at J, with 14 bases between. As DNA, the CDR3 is TGTGCCACCAGTGACCCAGGGGAATACGACGAGCAGTACTTC. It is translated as CATSDPGEYDEQYF.

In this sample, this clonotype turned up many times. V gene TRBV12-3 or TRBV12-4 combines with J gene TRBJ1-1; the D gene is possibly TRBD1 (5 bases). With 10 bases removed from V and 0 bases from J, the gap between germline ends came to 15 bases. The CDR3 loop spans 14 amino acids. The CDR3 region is CATRLAGLNTEAFF. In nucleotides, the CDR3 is TGTGCCACTAGGCTAGCGGGGCTGAACACTGAAGCTTTCTTT.

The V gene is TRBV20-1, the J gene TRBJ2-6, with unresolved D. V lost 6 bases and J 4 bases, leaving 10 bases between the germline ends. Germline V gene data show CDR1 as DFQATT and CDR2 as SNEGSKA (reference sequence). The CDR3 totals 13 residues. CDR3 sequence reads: CSAHLHGANVLTF. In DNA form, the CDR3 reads TGCAGTGCGCATTTGCACGGGGCCAACGTCCTGACTTTC.

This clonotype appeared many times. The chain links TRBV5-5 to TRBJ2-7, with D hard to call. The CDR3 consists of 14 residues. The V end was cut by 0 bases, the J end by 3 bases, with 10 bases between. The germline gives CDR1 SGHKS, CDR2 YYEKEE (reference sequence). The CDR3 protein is CASSLGSLLYEQYF. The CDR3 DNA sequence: TGTGCCAGCAGCTTGGGCTCTCTCCTCTACGAGCAGTACTTC.

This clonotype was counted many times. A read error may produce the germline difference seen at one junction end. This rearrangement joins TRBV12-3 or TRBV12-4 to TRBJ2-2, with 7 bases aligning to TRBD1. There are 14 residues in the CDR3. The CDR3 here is CASRNDRVSGELFF. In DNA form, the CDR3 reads TGTGCAAGCAGAAACGACAGGGTGTCCGGGGAGCTGTTTTTT.

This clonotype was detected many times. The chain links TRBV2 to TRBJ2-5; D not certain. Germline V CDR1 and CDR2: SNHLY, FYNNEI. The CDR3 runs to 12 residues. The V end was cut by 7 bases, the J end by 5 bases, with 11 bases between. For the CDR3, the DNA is TGTGCCAGCATGGGCATATGGGAGACCCAGTACTTC. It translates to CASMGIWETQYF.

The CDR3 loop reads CSVDSGIGGLYF. CDR3 coding DNA: TGCAGCGTCGATTCCGGGATCGGAGGCTTGTACTTC. V usage is TRBV29-1 and J usage is TRBJ2-5; tentatively, D is TRBD2 (5 bases). The CDR3 sequence is 12 residues long. V lost 6 bases, J lost 13 bases, and 21 bases lay in between. CDR1 is SQVTM and CDR2 is ANQGSEA in the germline V gene.

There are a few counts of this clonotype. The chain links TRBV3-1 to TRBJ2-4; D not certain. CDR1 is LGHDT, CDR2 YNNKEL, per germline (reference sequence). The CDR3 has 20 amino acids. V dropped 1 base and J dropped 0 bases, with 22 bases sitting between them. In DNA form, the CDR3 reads TGTGCCAGCAGCCAAGGCTATTTTCCGGGCAGCGACCTAGCCAAAAACATTCAGTACTTC. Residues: CASSQGYFPGSDLAKNIQYF.

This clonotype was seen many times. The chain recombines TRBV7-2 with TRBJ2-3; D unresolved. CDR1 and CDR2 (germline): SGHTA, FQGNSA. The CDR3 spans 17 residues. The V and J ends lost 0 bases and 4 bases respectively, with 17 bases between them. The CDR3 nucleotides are TGTGCCAGCAGCTTAGCATCATTTTTACTCAAGGCAGATACGCAGTATTTT. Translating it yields CASSLASFLLKADTQYF.